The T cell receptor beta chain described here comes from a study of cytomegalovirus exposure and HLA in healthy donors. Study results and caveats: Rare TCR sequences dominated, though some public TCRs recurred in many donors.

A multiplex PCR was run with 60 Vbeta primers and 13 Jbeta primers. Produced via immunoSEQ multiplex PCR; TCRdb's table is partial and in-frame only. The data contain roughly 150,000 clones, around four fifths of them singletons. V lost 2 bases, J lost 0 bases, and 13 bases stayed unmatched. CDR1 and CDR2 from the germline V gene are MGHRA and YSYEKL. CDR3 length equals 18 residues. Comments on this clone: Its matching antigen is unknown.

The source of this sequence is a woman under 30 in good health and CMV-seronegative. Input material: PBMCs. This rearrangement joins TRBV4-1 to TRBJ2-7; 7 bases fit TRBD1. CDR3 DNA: TGCGCCAGCAGCCAAAAACCCCCGGGACAGTTTCCCTCCTACGAGCAGTACTTC. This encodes CASSQKPPGQFPSYEQYF.